The T cell receptor (beta chain) under discussion was sequenced for a study of neurological immune-mediated disorders (dated by TCRdb to the late 2010s). With respect to the entire study: The study compared peripheral blood TCR-beta repertoires of HTLV-I-associated myelopathy (HAM/TSP) patients, multiple sclerosis patients and healthy controls using UMI-based sequencing. Alongside PBMC samples, the set of around 99 TCR-beta libraries contained longitudinal samples, technical triplicates, and paired CD4+ and CD8+ T-cell subsets that had been sorted. Of the roughly 71 subjects in the cohort, some 15 were HAM/TSP patients, roughly 35 were multiple sclerosis patients, and 20 were healthy controls. Findings and caveats that apply to the study as a whole: No identical CDR3 amino acid sequences were found to be shared among expanded clones across subjects, suggesting that TCR-beta repertoires were private in all groups. TCR clonal expansion was greatest in HAM/TSP patients and smallest in MS patients, who ranked below even healthy controls.

CDR1 and CDR2 are read off the germline V gene (reference sequence) as DFQATT and SNEGSKA. Inclusive of the bounding cysteine and phenylalanine, the CDR3 is 13 residues long. Of all the DNA, just the CDR3 is kept, 39 bases in frame from base 1. The junction carries 12 bases between V and J, which are trimmed by 2 bases and 5 bases respectively. cDNA synthesis used template-switch 5'RACE with a primer carrying a 10-nucleotide random unique molecular identifier tagging each TCR transcript. Over 180 million TCR-beta sequences, covering 15-18 subjects, were produced in each sequencing run. Total RNA was extracted with the RNeasy kit. Using the KAPA Real-time Library Amplification kit, TCR-beta VDJ regions were amplified with primers for the TCR constant region and the 5'RACE anchor. A first PCR added sample indexes and Illumina adaptors, and a second PCR then raised library yield. After purification with Ampure beads, the TCR product of roughly 650 bp was size-selected on a 2% E-gel SizeSelection system. Library quality was checked on a Bioanalyzer, concentration was measured with Qubit, and libraries were quantified with the Kapa Library Quantification kit before pooling. An Illumina HiSeq 2500 was used to sequence the libraries paired-end at 2 x 150 bp. To increase sequence diversity, about 24-32% phiX was spiked into each library pool. In the original analysis: The quality-filtered reads were processed with the UMI-based MiGEC pipeline, whose error correction step removed more than 75% of the raw TCR sequences. VDJ genes were aligned to IMGT germline references, and each clonotype was defined by a unique CDR3 amino acid sequence together with V-J genes. Clonal expansion, Shannon diversity and CDR3 relatedness (CalcPairwiseDistances, ClusterSamples) were evaluated with VDJtools, and phylogenetic trees were built with CLCbio workbench. Using coefficient-of-variation modelling across technical triplicates, the study counted a clone as expanded if it had at least 8 unique UMIs. TCRdb cleaned the public reads at Q25 with fastp, built clones with MiXCR and kept in-frame beta chains. Entries are consolidated by CDR3 protein sequence, retaining the most common genes and DNA. The V and J calls shown here were made by TCRdb, not taken from the authors' results. The sample has fewer than 50,000 distinct CDR3 sequences on record, 14% of them singletons. The ten top clones hold 3.5% to 4.5% of the sample.

TCR libraries for sorted subsets were made from roughly 950,000 sorted CD4+ or CD8+ T cells. Peripheral blood was subjected to Ficoll-Hypaque density gradient centrifugation to isolate PBMCs, which were then cryopreserved in liquid nitrogen. Paired sorted CD4+ and CD8+ subsets came from healthy controls, HAM/TSP patients and MS patients. The sample holds many counts of this clonotype. Its antigen is unknown. Base qualities were left out, and no much larger clone turns up one base away. This TCR came from a woman aged 55-70 years with HTLV-1-associated myelopathy (HAM/TSP). Sample: CD4+ T cells from blood. This sequence uses TRBV20-1 and TRBJ1-2, and perhaps TRBD1 as D gene, on 6 matching bases. The CDR3 protein is CSARTARGYGYTF. The nucleotide sequence reads TGCAGTGCTAGAACGGCAAGGGGGTATGGCTACACCTTC.